The next 15 T cell receptor beta chains were all read from a single sample in a study of CD8 T cells in ankylosing spondylitis. MiXCR was run by TCRdb on the 5' RACE reads, yielding one entry per CDR3 protein. The sample lists nearly 250,000 distinct CDR3 sequences, 32% occurring once. Material for sequencing was blood, either unsorted or a sorted T cell fraction (not recorded which). The source of these receptors is a male donor with ankylosing spondylitis or in good health (not recorded which).

The chain employs TRBV24-1 and TRBJ1-2; D is uncertain. Trimming left V 4 bases short and J 6 bases short, with 8 bases between. Germline CDR1 is KGHDR and CDR2 is SFDVKD. The CDR3 loop spans 12 amino acids. CDR3 in amino acids: CATSDPFHGYTF. CDR3 in DNA: TGTGCCACCAGTGACCCTTTTCATGGCTACACCTTC.

V usage is TRBV3-1 and J usage is TRBJ2-7; D is unresolved. Germline V lookup: CDR1 LGHDT, CDR2 YNNKEL (reference sequence). The length of the CDR3 is 14 residues. Trimming removed 1 base at V and 5 bases at J, with 12 bases between. In nucleotides, the CDR3 is TGTGCCAGCAGCCAAGGTCCGGCGTTGGACGAGCAGTACTTC. Protein: CASSQGPALDEQYF.

Only a few counts were recorded for this clonotype. The rearrangement joins TRBV29-1 to TRBJ2-3, with TRBD2 matching 15 bases. The CDR3 has 18 amino acids. The V gene's germline CDR1 is SQVTM and CDR2 ANQGSEA. Trimming took 6 bases from V and 0 from J; bases not matched to a gene: 10. CDR3 DNA sequence: TGCAGCGTGGCCGGGACTAGCGGGGGGAATCCAAGCACAGATACGCAGTATTTT. Translation gives CSVAGTSGGNPSTDTQYF.

V is TRBV20-1 and J is TRBJ2-1; no firm D call. The CDR3 has 14 amino acids. Looked up from germline, CDR1 is DFQATT and CDR2 is SNEGSKA (reference sequence). Trimming stripped 4 bases from V and 5 bases from J, with 15 bases between. CDR3 bases: TGCAGTGCTATGGAGTACCCCGTCCACAATGAGCAGTTCTTC. It translates to CSAMEYPVHNEQFF.

Here the CDR3 reads CASRSHTWDSFSSTDTQYF. CDR3 bases: TGTGCCAGCAGGAGCCATACCTGGGACAGCTTCTCTAGCACAGATACGCAGTATTTT. This chain links TRBV11-1 with TRBJ2-3; 7 bases fit TRBD1. V shed 6 bases and J 0 bases; nucleotides not matched to a gene: 18. The CDR3 loop spans 19 amino acids. Germline loops: CDR1 SGHAT, CDR2 FQDESV (reference sequence).

This clonotype was found a few times. The chain joins TRBV20-1 to TRBJ1-2; D is unresolved. The CDR3 length is 11 residues. V lost 3 bases and J 2 bases, leaving 4 bases between the germline ends. The V gene's germline CDR1 is DFQATT and CDR2 SNEGSKA (reference sequence). The CDR3 sequence is CSARSNYGYTF. CDR3 nucleotides: TGCAGTGCTAGGAGCAACTATGGCTACACCTTC.

This clonotype has only a few counts. The rearrangement uses TRBV9 and TRBJ2-3; the match to TRBD2 covers 9 bases. Germline V gene sequence: CDR1 SGDLS, CDR2 YYNGEE. Unmatched junction bases numbered 6, after V lost 4 bases and J lost 3 bases. This CDR3 contains 15 residues. The CDR3 region is CASSRGSGGTDTQYF. The CDR3 DNA follows: TGTGCCAGCAGCCGGGGCAGCGGGGGGACAGATACGCAGTATTTT.

The chain combines TRBV12-3 or TRBV12-4 with TRBJ2-5; tentative D call: TRBD1 (6 bases). Trimming pared 6 bases from V and 5 bases from J, leaving 16 bases between. The CDR3 length is 14 residues. CDR3 bases: TGTGCCAGCAGCTCAACAGGGCCCGGGGAGACCCAGTACTTC. It specifies CASSSTGPGETQYF.

V is TRBV5-8 and J is TRBJ2-7; D possibly corresponds to TRBD1 (5 bases). Per the germline V gene, CDR1 is SGHTS and CDR2 is YDEGEE. CDR3 length equals 13 residues. Trimming pared 3 bases from V and 3 bases from J, leaving 10 bases between. The CDR3 spells CASSYLGDYEQYF. In nucleotides, the CDR3 is TGTGCCAGCAGCTACTTAGGGGACTACGAGCAGTACTTC.

The rearrangement links TRBV10-3 to TRBJ2-7; D not resolved. Germline values: CDR1 ENHRY, CDR2 SYGVKD. The CDR3 has 14 residues. Trimming cost V 0 bases and J 7 bases, with 13 bases left between them. Written as DNA, the CDR3 is TGTGCCATCAGTGAGTCGAGTGGAGCTAGGGAGCAGTACTTC. This translates into CAISESSGAREQYF.

This clonotype has only one observation. This rearrangement joins TRBV30 to TRBJ2-5; 8 bases line up with TRBD1. The CDR3 spans 13 residues. The V segment lost 6 bases and the J segment 5 bases; nucleotides outside the gene matches: 8. Germline CDR1 reads GTSNPN; CDR2 reads SVGIG (reference sequence). CDR3: CACGRGPLETQYF. For the CDR3, the DNA is TGTGCCTGCGGCAGGGGGCCCCTTGAGACCCAGTACTTC.

The chain has TRBV10-2 and TRBJ2-2; a weak D match, TRBD2 (6 bases). Per germline, CDR1 WSHSY and CDR2 SAAADI. V was clipped by 0 bases and J by 8 bases, with 10 bases between them. This CDR3 spans 14 amino acids. CDR3 loop: CASSESSLAGELFF. The CDR3 coding sequence is TGCGCCAGCAGTGAGTCGAGCCTAGCGGGGGAGCTGTTTTTT.

Only a few counts were recorded for this clonotype. V and J are TRBV5-1 and TRBJ2-5; a weak D match, TRBD2 (5 bases). CDR1 is SGHRS, CDR2 YFSETQ, per germline. The V gene lost 0 bases and the J gene lost 2 bases, with 11 bases spanning the gap. The CDR3 runs to 15 residues. The CDR3 DNA is TGCGCCAGCAGCTTGGTAGACTACGGACAAGAGACCCAGTACTTC. Encoded protein: CASSLVDYGQETQYF.

This clonotype was detected only a few times. This chain connects TRBV20-1 to TRBJ1-6; D ambiguous. Germline lookup yields CDR1 DFQATT and CDR2 SNEGSKA (reference sequence). The CDR3 is 16 residues long. Trimming stripped 7 bases from V and 2 bases from J, with 18 bases between. The CDR3 loop is CSVRSLDKAYNSPLHF. The CDR3, as DNA: TGCAGTGTGAGGTCCCTCGACAAAGCCTATAATTCACCCCTCCACTTT.

This rearrangement joins TRBV6-1 to TRBJ1-5; D uncertain. The CDR3 consists of 14 residues. V lost 6 bases and J lost 9, with 18 bases in between. Per germline, CDR1 MNHNS and CDR2 SASEGT. CDR3 region: CASSGDRPHGPQHF. The CDR3 nucleotides are TGTGCCAGCAGCGGAGACCGCCCCCATGGGCCCCAGCATTTT.